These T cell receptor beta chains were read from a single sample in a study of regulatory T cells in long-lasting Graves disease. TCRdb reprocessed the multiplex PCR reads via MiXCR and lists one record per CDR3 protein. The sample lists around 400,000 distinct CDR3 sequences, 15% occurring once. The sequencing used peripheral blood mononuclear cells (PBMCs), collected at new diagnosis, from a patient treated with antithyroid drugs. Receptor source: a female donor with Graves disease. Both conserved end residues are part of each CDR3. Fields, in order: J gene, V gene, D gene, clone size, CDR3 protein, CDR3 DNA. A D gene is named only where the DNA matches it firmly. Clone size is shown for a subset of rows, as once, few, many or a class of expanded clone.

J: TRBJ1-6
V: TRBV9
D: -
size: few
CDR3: CASSVGGRSNSPLHF
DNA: TGTGCCAGCAGCGTAGGAGGACGGTCGAATTCACCCCTCCACTTT

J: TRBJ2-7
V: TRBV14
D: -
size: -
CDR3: CASSLQRACEQYF
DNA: TGTGCCAGCAGCCTCCAGCGGGCTTGTGAGCAGTACTTC

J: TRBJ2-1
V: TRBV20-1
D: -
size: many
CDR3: CSPQEFTYNEQFF
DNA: TGCAGTCCCCAAGAATTTACCTACAATGAGCAGTTCTTC

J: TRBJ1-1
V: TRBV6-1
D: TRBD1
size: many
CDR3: CASSQQQGTEAFF
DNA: TGTGCCAGCAGTCAACAACAGGGGACTGAAGCTTTCTTT

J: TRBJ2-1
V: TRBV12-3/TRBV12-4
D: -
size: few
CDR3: CASSGRAPERGQFF
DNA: TGTGCCAGCAGCGGCCGGGCCCCCGAGCGCGGACAGTTCTTC

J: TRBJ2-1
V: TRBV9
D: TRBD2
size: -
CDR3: CASRGGPYNEQFF
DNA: TGTGCCAGCAGGGGAGGGCCCTACAATGAGCAGTTCTTC

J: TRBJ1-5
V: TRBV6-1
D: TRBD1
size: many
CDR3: CASSRGTGGRNQPQHF
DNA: TGTGCCAGCAGCCGCGGGACAGGGGGTCGCAATCAGCCCCAGCATTTT

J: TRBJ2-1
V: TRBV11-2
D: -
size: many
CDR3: CASSLDGGRGSDEQFF
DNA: TGTGCCAGCAGCTTAGATGGGGGAAGGGGCAGCGATGAGCAGTTCTTC

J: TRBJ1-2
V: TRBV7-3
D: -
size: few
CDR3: CASSLRNGFFFF
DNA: TGTGCCAGCAGCTTAAGAAACGGGTTCTTCTTCTTC

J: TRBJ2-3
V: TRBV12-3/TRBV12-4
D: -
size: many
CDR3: CASTLSPYGGGTDTQYF
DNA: TGTGCCAGCACTCTATCCCCGTACGGCGGGGGCACAGATACGCAGTATTTT

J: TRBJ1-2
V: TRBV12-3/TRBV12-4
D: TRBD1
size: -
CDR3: CASSLSGNRGPNRYGYTF
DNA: TGTGCCAGCAGTCTTTCCGGAAACAGGGGGCCAAACCGCTATGGCTACACCTTC

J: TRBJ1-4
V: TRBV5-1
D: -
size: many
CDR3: CASSHDPRNEKLFF
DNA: TGCGCCAGCAGCCACGACCCCCGGAATGAAAAACTGTTTTTT

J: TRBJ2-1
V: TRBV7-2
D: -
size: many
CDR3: CASSLPGRASEQFF
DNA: TGTGCCAGCAGCTTACCGGGGAGAGCGTCAGAGCAGTTCTTC

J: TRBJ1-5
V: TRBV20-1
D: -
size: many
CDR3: CSASRGSQPQHF
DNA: TGCAGTGCTTCCAGGGGCAGTCAGCCCCAGCATTTT

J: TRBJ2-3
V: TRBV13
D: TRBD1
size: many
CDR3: CASSTLTGSTQYF
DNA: TGTGCCAGCAGCACACTGACAGGGAGTACGCAGTATTTT

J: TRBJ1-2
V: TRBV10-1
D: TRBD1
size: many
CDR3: CASSERFATGIHGYTF
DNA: TGCGCCAGCAGTGAGAGGTTTGCGACAGGGATTCATGGCTACACCTTC

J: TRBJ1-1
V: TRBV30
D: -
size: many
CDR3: CAWTKTGTMNTEAFF
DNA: TGTGCCTGGACTAAGACAGGAACAATGAACACTGAAGCTTTCTTT

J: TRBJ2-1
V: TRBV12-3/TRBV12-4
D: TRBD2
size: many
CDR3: CASSPGREGYNEQFF
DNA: TGTGCCAGCAGTCCCGGGCGGGAGGGGTACAATGAGCAGTTCTTC

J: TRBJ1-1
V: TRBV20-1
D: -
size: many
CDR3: CSARGEEGNTEAFF
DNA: TGCAGTGCTAGAGGAGAGGAGGGGAACACTGAAGCTTTCTTT

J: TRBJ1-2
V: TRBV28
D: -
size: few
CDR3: CASRERYGYTF
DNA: TGTGCCAGCCGGGAGAGGTATGGCTACACCTTC

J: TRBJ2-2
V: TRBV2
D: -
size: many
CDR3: CASSEAGAMVGELFF
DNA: TGTGCCAGCAGTGAAGCGGGTGCGATGGTAGGGGAGCTGTTTTTT

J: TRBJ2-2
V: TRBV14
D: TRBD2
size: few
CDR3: CASSQFLAGTSTGELFF
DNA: TGTGCCAGCAGCCAATTCTTAGCGGGTACTTCCACCGGGGAGCTGTTTTTT

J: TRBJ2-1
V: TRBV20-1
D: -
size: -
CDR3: CGWGIYNEQFF
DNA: TGTGGGTGGGGGATCTACAATGAGCAGTTCTTC

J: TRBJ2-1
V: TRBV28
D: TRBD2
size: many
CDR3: CASSLPPLLAGGLNEQFF
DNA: TGTGCCAGCAGTTTACCTCCTTTGTTGGCGGGAGGATTGAATGAGCAGTTCTTC

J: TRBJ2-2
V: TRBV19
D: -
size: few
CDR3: CASSNYRAGELFF
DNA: TGTGCCAGTAGTAATTACAGGGCCGGGGAGCTGTTTTTT

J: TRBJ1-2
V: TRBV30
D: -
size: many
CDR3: CAWSPVVAGQGYTF
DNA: TGTGCCTGGAGTCCCGTGGTGGCAGGGCAGGGCTACACCTTC

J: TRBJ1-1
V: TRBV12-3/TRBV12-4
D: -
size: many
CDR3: CASSFDPNTEAFF
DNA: TGTGCCAGCAGTTTCGACCCGAACACTGAAGCTTTCTTT

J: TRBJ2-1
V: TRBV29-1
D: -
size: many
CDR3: CSVETASSYNEQFF
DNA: TGCAGCGTTGAAACAGCTAGCTCCTACAATGAGCAGTTCTTC

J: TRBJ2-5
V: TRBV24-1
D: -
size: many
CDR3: CATSDLGGGQSQETQYF
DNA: TGTGCCACCAGTGATTTGGGGGGGGGGCAGTCCCAAGAGACCCAGTACTTC

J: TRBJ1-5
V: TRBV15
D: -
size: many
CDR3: CATSRSRWGGATFPPNQPQHF
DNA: TGTGCCACCAGCAGATCTCGATGGGGAGGGGCTACTTTCCCTCCTAATCAGCCCCAGCATTTT

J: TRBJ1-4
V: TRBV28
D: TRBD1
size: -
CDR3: CASSLPRQGSNEKLFF
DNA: TGTGCCAGCAGTTTACCTCGACAGGGTTCCAATGAAAAACTGTTTTTT

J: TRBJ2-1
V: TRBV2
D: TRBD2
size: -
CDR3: CASSQWPPGGSYEQFF
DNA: TGTGCCAGCAGCCAGTGGCCCCCGGGGGGAAGTTATGAGCAGTTCTTC

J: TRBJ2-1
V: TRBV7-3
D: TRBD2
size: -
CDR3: CASSPGGPDNEQFF
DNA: TGTGCCAGCAGCCCGGGGGGGCCGGACAATGAGCAGTTCTTC

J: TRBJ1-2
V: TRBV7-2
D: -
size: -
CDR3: CASSLVGTTLEAGYTF
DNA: TGTGCCAGCAGCTTAGTAGGGACGACGTTAGAGGCCGGCTACACCTTC

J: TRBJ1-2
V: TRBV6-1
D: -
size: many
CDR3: CASSPSDSINYGYTF
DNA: TGTGCCAGCAGCCCCTCGGACAGCATCAACTATGGCTACACCTTC

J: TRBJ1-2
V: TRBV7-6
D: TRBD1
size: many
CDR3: CASSPTSRGRGYGYTF
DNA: TGTGCCAGCAGCCCTACCTCCAGGGGGCGCGGGTATGGCTACACCTTC

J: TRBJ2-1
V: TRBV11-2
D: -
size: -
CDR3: CASSSHYPRNEQFF
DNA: TGTGCCAGCAGCTCCCACTACCCGAGGAATGAGCAGTTCTTC

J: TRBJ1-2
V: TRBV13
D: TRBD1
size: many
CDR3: CASRLQGSGYGYTF
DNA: TGTGCCAGCAGACTACAGGGGAGCGGCTATGGCTACACCTTC

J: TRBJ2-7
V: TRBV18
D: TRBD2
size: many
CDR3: CASSRGGLALSYEQYF
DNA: TGTGCCAGCTCACGCGGGGGACTAGCGCTTTCCTACGAGCAGTACTTC

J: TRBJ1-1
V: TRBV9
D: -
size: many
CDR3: CASSPRTHTEAFF
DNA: TGTGCCAGCAGCCCCCGGACACATACTGAAGCTTTCTTT

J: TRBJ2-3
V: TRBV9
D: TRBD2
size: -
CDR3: CASSVAGGGITDTQYF
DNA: TGTGCCAGCAGCGTAGCCGGCGGGGGGATCACAGATACGCAGTATTTT

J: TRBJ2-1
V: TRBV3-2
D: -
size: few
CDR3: CASSRLEFSGRLSYNEQFF
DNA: TGTGCCAGCAGCCGTTTGGAGTTTAGCGGGAGGCTGAGTTACAATGAGCAGTTCTTC

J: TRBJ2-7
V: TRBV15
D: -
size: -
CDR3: CATSSDVNTGQYF
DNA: TGTGCCACCAGCAGCGATGTTAACACAGGGCAGTACTTC

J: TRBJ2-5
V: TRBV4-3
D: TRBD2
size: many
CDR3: CASSHNNWTSGARGTQYF
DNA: TGCGCCAGCAGCCACAACAATTGGACTAGCGGGGCTCGGGGGACCCAGTACTTC

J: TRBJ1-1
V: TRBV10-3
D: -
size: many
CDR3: CAISNRETGTEAFF
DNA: TGTGCCATCAGTAACAGGGAGACGGGCACTGAAGCTTTCTTT

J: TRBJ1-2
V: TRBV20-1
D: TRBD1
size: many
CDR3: CSATGGKEYGYTF
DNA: TGCAGTGCTACAGGGGGCAAGGAATATGGCTACACCTTC

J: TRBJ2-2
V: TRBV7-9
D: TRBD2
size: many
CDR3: CASSHIGLAGANGELFF
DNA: TGTGCCAGCAGCCACATAGGGCTAGCGGGAGCGAATGGGGAGCTGTTTTTT

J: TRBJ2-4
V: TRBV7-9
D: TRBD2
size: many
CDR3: CASSWAFGRAISKNIQYF
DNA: TGTGCCAGCAGCTGGGCATTTGGGAGGGCCATTTCCAAAAACATTCAGTACTTC

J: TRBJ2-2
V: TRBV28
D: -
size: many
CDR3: CASSLFDSTGELFF
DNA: TGTGCCAGCAGTTTATTTGATAGCACCGGGGAGCTGTTTTTT

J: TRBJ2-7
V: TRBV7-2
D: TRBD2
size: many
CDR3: CASSLRWEGHGIGYEQYF
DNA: TGTGCCAGCAGCTTAAGATGGGAGGGCCACGGGATTGGCTACGAGCAGTACTTC

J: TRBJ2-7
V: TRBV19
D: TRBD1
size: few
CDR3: CASTNTGASYEQYF
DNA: TGTGCCAGTACCAATACAGGGGCTTCCTACGAGCAGTACTTC

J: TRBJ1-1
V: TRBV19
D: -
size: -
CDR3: CASKNSGHGTEAFF
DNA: TGTGCCAGTAAGAACTCGGGCCACGGCACTGAAGCTTTCTTT

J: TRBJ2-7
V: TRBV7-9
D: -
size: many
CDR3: CASSLGKGEQYF
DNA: TGTGCCAGCAGCTTAGGGAAGGGCGAGCAGTACTTC

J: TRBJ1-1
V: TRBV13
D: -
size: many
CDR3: CASSLTGLVPEAFF
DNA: TGTGCCAGCAGCCTAACAGGGTTAGTCCCTGAAGCTTTCTTT